This T cell receptor (beta chain) comes out of a study of blood T cell repertoires in COVID-19. V shed 5 bases and J 3 bases; nucleotides not matched to a gene: 2. In germline, CDR1 is KGHSH, CDR2 LQKENI. The CDR3 sequence is 13 residues long. Generated by immunoSEQ multiplex PCR, the TCRdb table keeps only in-frame clones and is missing some. The table records around 250,000 clones, around nine tenths of them present only once. The chain employs TRBV18 and TRBJ1-1, with 8 bases that match TRBD1. This TCR derives from a woman in her sixties or seventies with active or convalescent COVID-19. The sequencing input was peripheral blood. DNA of the CDR3: TGTGCCAGCTCAGCGGACAGGGACACTGAAGCTTTCTTT. Protein product: CASSADRDTEAFF.